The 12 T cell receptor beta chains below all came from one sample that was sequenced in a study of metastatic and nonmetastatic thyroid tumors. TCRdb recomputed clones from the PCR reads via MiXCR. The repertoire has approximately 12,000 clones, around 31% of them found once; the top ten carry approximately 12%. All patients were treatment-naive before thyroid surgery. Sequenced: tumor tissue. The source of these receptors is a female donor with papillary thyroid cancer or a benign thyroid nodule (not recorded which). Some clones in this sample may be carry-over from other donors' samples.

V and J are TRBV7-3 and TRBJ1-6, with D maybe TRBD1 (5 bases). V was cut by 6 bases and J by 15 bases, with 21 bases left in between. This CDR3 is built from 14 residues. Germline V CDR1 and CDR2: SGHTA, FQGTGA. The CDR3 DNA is TGTGCCAGCAGTTCCGGGACGGGGAAGTCTCTCCTCCACTTT. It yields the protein CASSSGTGKSLLHF.

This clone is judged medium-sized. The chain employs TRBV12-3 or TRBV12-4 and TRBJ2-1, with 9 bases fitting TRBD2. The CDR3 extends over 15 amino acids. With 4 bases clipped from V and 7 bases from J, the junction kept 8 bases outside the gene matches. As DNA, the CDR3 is TGTGCCAGCAGTTCCATAGCGGGAGTAGTGAATGAGCAGTTCTTC. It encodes CASSSIAGVVNEQFF.

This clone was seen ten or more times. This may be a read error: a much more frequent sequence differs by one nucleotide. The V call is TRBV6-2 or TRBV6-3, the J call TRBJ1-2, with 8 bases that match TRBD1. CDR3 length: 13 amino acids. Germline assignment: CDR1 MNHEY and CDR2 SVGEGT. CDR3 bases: TGTGCCAGCGACAGGGGCTCCAGAGATGGCTGCACCTTC. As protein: CASDRGSRDGCTF.

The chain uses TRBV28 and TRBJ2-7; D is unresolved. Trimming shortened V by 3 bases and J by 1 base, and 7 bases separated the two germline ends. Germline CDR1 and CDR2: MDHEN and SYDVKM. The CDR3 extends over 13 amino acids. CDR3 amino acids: CASSLWDSYEQYF. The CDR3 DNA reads TGTGCCAGCAGTTTGTGGGATTCCTACGAGCAGTACTTC.

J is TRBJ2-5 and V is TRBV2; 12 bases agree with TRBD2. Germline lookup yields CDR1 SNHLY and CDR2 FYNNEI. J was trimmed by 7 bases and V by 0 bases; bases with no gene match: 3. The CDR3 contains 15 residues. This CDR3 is CASSEAGGLAGTQYF. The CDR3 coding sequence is TGTGCCAGCAGTGAAGCTGGGGGACTAGCGGGGACCCAGTACTTC.

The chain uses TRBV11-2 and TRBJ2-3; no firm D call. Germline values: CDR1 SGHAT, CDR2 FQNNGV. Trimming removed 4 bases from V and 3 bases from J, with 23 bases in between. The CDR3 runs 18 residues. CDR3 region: CASSSPSFVSVGTDTQYF. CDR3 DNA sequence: TGTGCCAGCAGCTCCCCTAGTTTCGTGAGTGTCGGGACAGATACGCAGTATTTT.

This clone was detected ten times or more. For the CDR3, the DNA is TGTGCCACCAGCAGAGAGAGTGCAGGACAGGGTTTCTACGAGCAGTACTTC. Residues: CATSRESAGQGFYEQYF. The chain links TRBV15 to TRBJ2-7; 8 nucleotides line up with TRBD1. This CDR3 region has 17 residues. Unmatched junction bases numbered 10, after V lost 0 bases and J lost 3 bases. Per the germline V gene, CDR1 is LNHNV and CDR2 is YYDKDF (reference sequence).

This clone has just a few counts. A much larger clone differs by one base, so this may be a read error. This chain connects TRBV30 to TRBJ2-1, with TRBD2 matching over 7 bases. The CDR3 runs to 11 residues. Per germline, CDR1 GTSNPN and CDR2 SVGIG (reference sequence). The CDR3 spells CAWRAGTGGRF. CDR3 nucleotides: TGTGCCTGGAGGGCCGGGACTGGCGGGAGATTC.

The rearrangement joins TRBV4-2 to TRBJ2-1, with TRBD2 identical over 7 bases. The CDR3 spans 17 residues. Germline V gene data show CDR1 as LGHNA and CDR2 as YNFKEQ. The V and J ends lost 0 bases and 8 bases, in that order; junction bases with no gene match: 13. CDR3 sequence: CASSQDFGTIVGDEQFF. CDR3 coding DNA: TGTGCCAGCAGCCAAGATTTCGGGACTATAGTGGGGGATGAGCAGTTCTTC.

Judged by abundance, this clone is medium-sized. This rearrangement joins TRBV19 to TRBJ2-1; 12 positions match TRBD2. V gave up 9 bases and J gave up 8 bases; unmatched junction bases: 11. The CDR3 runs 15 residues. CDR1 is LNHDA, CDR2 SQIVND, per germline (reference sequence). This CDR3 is CASSPTSGSRDEQFF. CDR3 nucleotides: TGTGCCAGCTCCCCGACTAGCGGGAGTAGGGATGAGCAGTTCTTC. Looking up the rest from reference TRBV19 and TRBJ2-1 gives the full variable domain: DGGITQSPKYLFRKEGQNVTLSCEQNLNHDAMYWYRQDPGQGLRLIYYSQIVNDFQKGDIAEGYSVSREKKESFPLTVTSAQKNPTAFYLCASSPTSGSRDEQFFGPGTRLTVL.

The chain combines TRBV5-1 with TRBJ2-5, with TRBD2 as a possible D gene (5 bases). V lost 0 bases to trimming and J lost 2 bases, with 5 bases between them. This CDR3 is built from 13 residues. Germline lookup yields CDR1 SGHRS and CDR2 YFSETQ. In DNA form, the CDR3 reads TGCGCCAGCAGCTTGGAGCGGCAAGAGACCCAGTACTTC. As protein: CASSLERQETQYF.

The CDR3 spells CASNQQNGYYNEQFF. In nucleotides, the CDR3 is TGTGCCAGCAACCAACAAAACGGGTACTACAATGAGCAGTTCTTC. The gene calls are TRBV11-2 and TRBJ2-1; D is unresolved. Per the germline V gene, CDR1 is SGHAT and CDR2 is FQNNGV. The CDR3 sequence is 15 residues long. V lost 7 bases and J lost 3, with 16 bases in between.